The 24 T cell receptor beta chains in this list originate from one sample, sequenced in a study of identical twins. Via MiXCR, TCRdb re-called the 5' RACE reads, giving one row per CDR3 protein. The table lists about 570,000 distinct CDR3 sequences, 9.6% of them singletons, with under 3% in the top ten. The data also belong to a second study, concerning yellow fever vaccine responses in identical twins.

Sequencing was done on a sample of PBMCs. These receptors all come from a young woman in good health.

V and J are TRBV5-1 and TRBJ2-7; TRBD2 is a possible D gene (6 bases). The germline V gene encodes CDR1 SGHRS and CDR2 YFSETQ. This CDR3 has 16 residues. V shed 0 bases and J shed 0 bases, with 13 bases lying between them. CDR3 in DNA: TGCGCCAGCAGCTTGGCCGGAGGGGCCCTCTCCTACGAGCAGTACTTC. Protein: CASSLAGGALSYEQYF.

This clonotype has a handful of counts. The DNA of the CDR3 is TGCGCCAGCAGCTCAACAGTGCCAGGTCAGCCCCAGCATTTT. This codes for CASSSTVPGQPQHF. The chain combines TRBV5-1 with TRBJ1-5, with D unresolved. This CDR3 has 14 residues. Between the trimmed V and J ends, which lost 3 bases and 6 bases, there was a span of 13 bases. Germline loops: CDR1 SGHRS, CDR2 YFSETQ.

CDR3 DNA: TGTGCCAGCAGCTCACCCGGACAGAACAAAGAGACCCAGTACTTC. Amino acid sequence: CASSSPGQNKETQYF. The chain uses TRBV27 and TRBJ2-5, with D perhaps TRBD1 (6 bases). The CDR3 has 15 amino acids. V was pared by 6 bases and J by 3 bases, with 17 bases between. Germline V gene lookup returns CDR1 MNHEY and CDR2 SMNVEV (reference sequence).

V usage is TRBV12-5 and J usage is TRBJ1-1, with 8 bases aligning to TRBD1. The germline V gene has CDR1 LGHNT and CDR2 FRNRAP. With V trimmed by 3 bases and J by 8 bases, 5 bases remained unmatched. The CDR3 covers 13 residues. The CDR3 DNA reads as TGTGCTAGTGGTTTTGGGACAGGAACCGAAGCTTTCTTT. This codes for CASGFGTGTEAFF.

In this sample, this clonotype turned up a few times. The chain carries TRBV12-3 or TRBV12-4 and TRBJ2-1; no reliable D call. The CDR3 length is 15 residues. V lost 3 bases to trimming and J lost 0 bases, with 9 bases between them. The CDR3 region has the DNA TGTGCCAGCAGTTTTCCCGGAAACTCCTACAATGAGCAGTTCTTC. Translated, it gives CASSFPGNSYNEQFF.

The J gene is TRBJ2-3, the V gene TRBV7-6; tentatively, D is TRBD2 (5 bases). From germline, CDR1 is SGHVS and CDR2 FNYEAQ. Trimming took off 0 bases at V and 7 bases at J, with 8 bases between the two ends. The CDR3 covers 13 residues. The CDR3 loop is CASSLAERNTQYF. The CDR3 DNA sequence: TGTGCCAGCAGCTTAGCCGAGCGGAATACGCAGTATTTT.

This clonotype showed up just a few times. The V gene is TRBV20-1, the J gene TRBJ2-1; D is undetermined. Between the trimmed V and J ends, which lost 5 bases and 9 bases, there was a span of 14 bases. This CDR3 spans 12 amino acids. Germline V gene data show CDR1 as DFQATT and CDR2 as SNEGSKA (reference sequence). The CDR3 protein is CSADLESSEQFF. The DNA of the CDR3 is TGCAGTGCTGATCTAGAGTCTAGTGAGCAGTTCTTC.

This clonotype was counted between two and nine times. The chain links TRBV24-1 to TRBJ1-2; D remains unclear. CDR1 and CDR2 from the germline V gene are KGHDR and SFDVKD. V shed 3 bases and J shed 8 bases, with 6 bases lying between them. There are 11 residues in the CDR3. Here the CDR3 reads CATSDPRGYTF. The CDR3 bases are TGTGCCACCAGTGATCCTCGGGGCTACACCTTC.

The chain joins TRBV27 to TRBJ2-7; D gene ambiguous. Germline loops: CDR1 MNHEY, CDR2 SMNVEV (reference sequence). V was shortened by 5 bases and J by 3 bases, with 14 bases between the two germline ends. This CDR3 region has 14 residues. The CDR3 region is CASSPSRLVYEQYF. The CDR3 nucleotides read TGTGCCAGCAGTCCAAGTCGTCTAGTCTACGAGCAGTACTTC.

The J gene is TRBJ2-2, the V gene TRBV4-1; D gene ambiguous. CDR3 length equals 15 residues. Germline lookup yields CDR1 MGHRA and CDR2 YSYEKL. V lost 1 base to trimming and J lost 8 bases, with 14 bases between them. The CDR3 is CASSQGFVSSGELFF. The CDR3 coding sequence is TGCGCCAGCAGCCAAGGATTCGTTTCTTCAGGGGAGCTGTTTTTT.

This clonotype was counted ten times or more. J is TRBJ2-3 and V is TRBV4-1; 12 bases align to TRBD2. CDR3 length: 21 residues. The V gene's germline CDR1 is MGHRA and CDR2 YSYEKL. V lost 0 bases and J lost 4; bases outside the gene matches: 17. DNA of the CDR3: TGCGCCAGCAGCCAAGACAACGGACAGGGAGCTAGCGGGAGGGCCCCAGATACGCAGTATTTT. Protein sequence: CASSQDNGQGASGRAPDTQYF.

This clonotype was observed a few times. The chain employs TRBV11-2 and TRBJ1-1; D gene unclear. Per the germline V gene, CDR1 is SGHAT and CDR2 is FQNNGV. V gave up 3 bases and J gave up 0 bases, with 8 bases separating them. The CDR3 is 14 amino acids. The CDR3 DNA sequence: TGTGCCAGCAGCTTTTCCGAAGTGAACACTGAAGCTTTCTTT. This encodes CASSFSEVNTEAFF.

On this clonotype: One junction end disagrees with the germline gene, perhaps due to a read error. The chain has TRBV28 and TRBJ2-2, with TRBD2 matching over 10 bases. CDR1 is MDHEN, CDR2 SYDVKM, per germline. There are 15 residues in the CDR3. CDR3 sequence (DNA): TGTGCCAGCAGTTCACTAGCGGGGAACCCCGGGGAGCTGTTTTTT. Translated, it gives CASSSLAGNPGELFF.

The chain joins TRBV19 to TRBJ2-2; D remains unclear. V was pared by 7 bases and J by 6 bases, with 6 bases between. The CDR3 totals 11 residues. CDR1 and CDR2 from the germline V gene are LNHDA and SQIVND (reference sequence). The CDR3 nucleotides are TGTGCCAGTAATTGGGCCGGGGAGCTGTTTTTT. Translated: CASNWAGELFF. Full variable domain (remainder filled in from reference TRBV19 and TRBJ2-2): DGGITQSPKYLFRKEGQNVTLSCEQNLNHDAMYWYRQDPGQGLRLIYYSQIVNDFQKGDIAEGYSVSREKKESFPLTVTSAQKNPTAFYLCASNWAGELFFGEGSRLTVL.

The rearrangement joins TRBV20-1 to TRBJ1-3, with TRBD1 matching over 9 bases. Trimming at V came to 0 bases and at J to 4 bases, leaving 22 bases not matched to a gene. The length of the CDR3 is 21 residues. Germline loops: CDR1 DFQATT, CDR2 SNEGSKA (reference sequence). CDR3 loop: CSARDPGGGTGSPLRGNTIYF. The CDR3 DNA follows: TGCAGTGCTAGAGACCCAGGAGGGGGGACAGGGAGCCCCTTGAGAGGAAACACCATATATTTT.

This clonotype was counted only a few times. V is TRBV23-1 and J is TRBJ2-1; perhaps TRBD1 as D (7 bases). Being an ORF, TRBV23-1 has a function that is uncertain. This CDR3 region has 16 residues. Trimming took off 0 bases at V and 2 bases at J, with 11 bases between the two ends. The CDR3 DNA reads as TGCGCCAGCAGTCAATCAAGGAGGGGGCCCTACAATGAGCAGTTCTTC. Protein: CASSQSRRGPYNEQFF.

This rearrangement joins TRBV20-1 to TRBJ2-3; D possibly corresponds to TRBD2 (6 bases). V shed 4 bases and J shed 2 bases, with 13 bases lying between them. This CDR3 has 14 residues. Per the germline V gene, CDR1 is DFQATT and CDR2 is SNEGSKA (reference sequence). The CDR3 is CSATSGLATDTQYF. CDR3 nucleotide sequence: TGCAGTGCTACGTCGGGACTCGCCACAGATACGCAGTATTTT.

This clonotype showed up many times. The rearrangement uses TRBV5-1 and TRBJ1-5, with D unresolved. Trimming removed 1 base from V and 0 bases from J, with 8 bases in between. This CDR3 is 15 amino acids long. CDR1 is SGHRS, CDR2 YFSETQ, per germline. The DNA of the CDR3 is TGCGCCAGCAGCTTGCGAGGAGATAGCAATCAGCCCCAGCATTTT. Translation gives CASSLRGDSNQPQHF.

This clonotype turned up a few times. The chain has TRBV28 and TRBJ2-7, with D possibly TRBD1 on 5 matching bases. This CDR3 spans 14 amino acids. Germline V gene sequence: CDR1 MDHEN, CDR2 SYDVKM. Trimming took 9 bases from V and 0 from J, leaving 15 bases between them. The CDR3 loop is CASKWSRASYEQYF. In DNA, the CDR3 is TGTGCCAGTAAGTGGAGCAGGGCCTCCTACGAGCAGTACTTC.

The V and J genes are TRBV2 and TRBJ1-6, with 7 bases fitting TRBD1. V trimming: 6 bases; J trimming: 5 bases; junction bases outside the gene matches: 7. Per germline, CDR1 SNHLY and CDR2 FYNNEI. This CDR3 has 15 residues. For the CDR3, the DNA is TGTGCCAGCAGACTGGAGGGGGCAGATAATTCACCCCTCCACTTT. This encodes CASRLEGADNSPLHF.

This chain joins TRBV7-8 and TRBJ2-1, with 11 bases fitting TRBD2. CDR1 and CDR2 (germline): SGHVS, FQNEAQ. V shed 6 bases, J shed 7 bases, and the junction held 5 bases outside the gene matches. The length of the CDR3 is 14 residues. CDR3 bases: TGTGCCAGCAGAAACCGGACTAGCGGGAATGAGCAGTTCTTC. Encoded protein: CASRNRTSGNEQFF.

This clonotype was counted many times. This chain joins TRBV25-1 and TRBJ2-2; D not certain. Germline CDR1 and CDR2: MGHDK and SYGVNS. The V gene lost 8 bases and the J gene lost 4 bases, with 14 bases spanning the gap. The CDR3 loop spans 14 amino acids. The chain's CDR3 is CASSRGVVTGELFF. The CDR3 region has the DNA TGTGCCAGCTCCCGAGGTGTCGTCACCGGGGAGCTGTTTTTT.

This clonotype has just a few counts. V and J are TRBV6-2 or TRBV6-3 and TRBJ2-7; 10 bases align to TRBD2. Trimming cost V 7 bases and J 1 base; bases outside gene matches: 4. The V gene's germline CDR1 is MNHEY and CDR2 SVGEGT. CDR3 size: 14 residues. The CDR3 reads CASTRTSGSYEQYF. In DNA, the CDR3 is TGTGCCAGCACTAGGACTAGCGGTTCCTACGAGCAGTACTTC.

V is TRBV24-1 and J is TRBJ2-3; D is perhaps TRBD2 (5 bases). V was clipped by 6 bases and J by 0 bases, with 18 bases between them. The CDR3 covers 17 residues. Germline lookup yields CDR1 KGHDR and CDR2 SFDVKD. The CDR3 protein is CATSPPASSPSTDTQYF. In nucleotides, the CDR3 is TGTGCCACCAGTCCCCCCGCTAGCTCCCCTAGCACAGATACGCAGTATTTT.